The sequence of this TCR beta chain was determined in a study of vaccination and CD4 T cells after COVID-19. Sequenced with the Oncomine TCR Beta short-read assay was DNA taken from cultured CD4+ T cells. TCRdb re-called the PCR reads with MiXCR, one entry per CDR3 protein. The data contain about 15,000 distinct CDR3 sequences, about 42% of them singletons. Treatment noted: roughly 11-day PBMC culture with coronavirus spike peptide pools or control peptides (ViraFEST assay). The authors cultured approximately 2 million PBMCs per well with 10 IU/ml IL-2 and 10 ug/ml peptide pools. Half of the medium was exchanged for fresh IL-2 medium, first on day 3 and then on day 7. Of note for this clonotype: The antigen remains undetermined.

V shed 6 bases and J shed 6 bases, with 12 bases lying between them. The CDR3 totals 13 residues. Germline V lookup: CDR1 MGHDK, CDR2 SYGVNS. This TCR derives from a human donor with COVID-19. The sample taken for sequencing was cultured CD4+ T cells from blood. V is TRBV25-1 and J is TRBJ1-5, with D possibly matching TRBD1 (5 bases). The CDR3 region is CASSETVGQPQHF. The CDR3 coding sequence is TGTGCCAGCAGCGAGACAGTGGGTCAGCCCCAGCATTTT.